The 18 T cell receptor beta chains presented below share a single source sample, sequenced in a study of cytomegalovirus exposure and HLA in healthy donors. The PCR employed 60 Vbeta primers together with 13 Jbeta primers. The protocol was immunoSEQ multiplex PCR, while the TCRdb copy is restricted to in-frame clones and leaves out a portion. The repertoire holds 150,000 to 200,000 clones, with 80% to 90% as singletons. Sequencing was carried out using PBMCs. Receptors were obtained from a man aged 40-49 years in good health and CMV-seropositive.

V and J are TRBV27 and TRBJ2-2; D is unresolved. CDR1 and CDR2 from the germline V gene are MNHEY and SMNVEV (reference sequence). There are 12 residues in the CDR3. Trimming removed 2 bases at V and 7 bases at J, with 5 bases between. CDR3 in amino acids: CASSLGVGELFF. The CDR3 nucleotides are TGTGCCAGCAGTTTAGGAGTCGGGGAGCTGTTTTTT.

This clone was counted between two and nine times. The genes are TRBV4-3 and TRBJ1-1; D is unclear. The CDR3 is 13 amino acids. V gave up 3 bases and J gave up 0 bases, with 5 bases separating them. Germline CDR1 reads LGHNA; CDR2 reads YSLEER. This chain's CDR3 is CASSQNMNTEAFF. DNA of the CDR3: TGCGCCAGCAGCCAGAACATGAACACTGAAGCTTTCTTT.

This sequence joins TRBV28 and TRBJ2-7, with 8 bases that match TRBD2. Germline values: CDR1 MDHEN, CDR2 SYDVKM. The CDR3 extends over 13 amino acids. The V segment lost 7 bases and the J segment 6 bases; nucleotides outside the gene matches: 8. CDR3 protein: CASNFGGASEQYF. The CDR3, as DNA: TGTGCCAGCAATTTCGGGGGGGCGAGCGAGCAGTACTTC.

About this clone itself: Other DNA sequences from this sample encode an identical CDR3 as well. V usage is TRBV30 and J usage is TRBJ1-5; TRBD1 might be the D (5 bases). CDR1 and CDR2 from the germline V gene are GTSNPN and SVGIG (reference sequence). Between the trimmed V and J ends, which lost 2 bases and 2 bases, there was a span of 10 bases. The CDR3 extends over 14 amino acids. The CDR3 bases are TGTGCCTGGAGTCCCAGGGAAGGCAATCAGCCCCAGCATTTT. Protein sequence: CAWSPREGNQPQHF.

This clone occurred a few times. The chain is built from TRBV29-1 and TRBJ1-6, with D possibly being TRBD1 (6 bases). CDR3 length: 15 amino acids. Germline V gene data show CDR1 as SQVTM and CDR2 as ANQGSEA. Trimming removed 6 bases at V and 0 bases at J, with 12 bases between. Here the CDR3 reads CSVTTGSSYNSPLHF. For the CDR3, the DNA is TGCAGCGTGACCACAGGGAGCTCCTATAATTCACCCCTCCACTTT.

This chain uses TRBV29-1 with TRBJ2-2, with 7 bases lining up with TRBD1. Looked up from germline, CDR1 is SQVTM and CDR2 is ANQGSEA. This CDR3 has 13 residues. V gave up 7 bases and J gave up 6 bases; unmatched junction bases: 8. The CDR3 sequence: CSARQGWAGELFF. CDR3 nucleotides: TGCAGCGCTAGACAGGGTTGGGCCGGGGAGCTGTTTTTT.

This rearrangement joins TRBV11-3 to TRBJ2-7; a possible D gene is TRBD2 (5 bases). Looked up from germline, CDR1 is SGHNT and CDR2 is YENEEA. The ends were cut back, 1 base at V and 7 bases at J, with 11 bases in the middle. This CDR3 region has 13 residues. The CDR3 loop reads CASSLGAGREQYF. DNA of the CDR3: TGTGCCAGCAGCTTAGGGGCGGGCCGGGAGCAGTACTTC.

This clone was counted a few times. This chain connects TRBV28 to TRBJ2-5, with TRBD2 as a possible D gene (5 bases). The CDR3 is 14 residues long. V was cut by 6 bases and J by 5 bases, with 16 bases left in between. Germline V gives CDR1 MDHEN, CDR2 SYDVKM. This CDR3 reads CASSPQWGVETQYF. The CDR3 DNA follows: TGTGCCAGCAGCCCTCAATGGGGAGTGGAGACCCAGTACTTC.

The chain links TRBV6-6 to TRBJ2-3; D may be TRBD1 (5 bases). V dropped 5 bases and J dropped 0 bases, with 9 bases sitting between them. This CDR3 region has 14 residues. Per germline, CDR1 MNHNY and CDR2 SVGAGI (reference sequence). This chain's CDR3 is CASSNDRSTDTQYF. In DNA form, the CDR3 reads TGTGCCAGCAGTAATGACAGAAGCACAGATACGCAGTATTTT.

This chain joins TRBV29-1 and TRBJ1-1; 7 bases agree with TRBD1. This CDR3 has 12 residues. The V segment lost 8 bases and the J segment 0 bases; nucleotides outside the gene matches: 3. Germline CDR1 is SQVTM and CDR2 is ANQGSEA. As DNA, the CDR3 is TGCAGCCAAACAGGGGTGAACACTGAAGCTTTCTTT. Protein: CSQTGVNTEAFF. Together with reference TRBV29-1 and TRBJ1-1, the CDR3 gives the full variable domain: SAVISQKPSRDICQRGTSLTIQCQVDSQVTMMFWYRQQPGQSLTLIATANQGSEATYESGFVIDKFPISRPNLTFSTLTVSNMSPEDSSIYLCSQTGVNTEAFFGQGTRLTVV.

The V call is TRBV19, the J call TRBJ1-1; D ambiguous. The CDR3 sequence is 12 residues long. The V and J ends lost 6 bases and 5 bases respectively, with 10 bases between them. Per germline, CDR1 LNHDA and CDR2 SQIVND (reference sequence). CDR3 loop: CASRRSGTEAFF. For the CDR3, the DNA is TGTGCCAGTAGGCGCTCGGGAACTGAAGCTTTCTTT.

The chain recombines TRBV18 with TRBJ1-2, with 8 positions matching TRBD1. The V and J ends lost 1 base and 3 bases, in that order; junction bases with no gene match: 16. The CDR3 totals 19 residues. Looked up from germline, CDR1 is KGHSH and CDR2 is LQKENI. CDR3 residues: CASSPQSGGAAFFDYGYTF. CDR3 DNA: TGTGCCAGCTCACCACAGTCAGGGGGCGCAGCCTTCTTTGACTATGGCTACACCTTC.

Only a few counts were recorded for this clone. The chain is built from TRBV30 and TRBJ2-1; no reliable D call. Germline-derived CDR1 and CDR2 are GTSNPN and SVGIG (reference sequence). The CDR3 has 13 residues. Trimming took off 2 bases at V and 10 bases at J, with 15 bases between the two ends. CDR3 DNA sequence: TGTGCCTGGAGTCCCTACGACCTCAGGGAGCAGTTCTTC. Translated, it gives CAWSPYDLREQFF. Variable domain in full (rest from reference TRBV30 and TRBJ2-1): SQTIHQWPATLVQPVGSPLSLECTVEGTSNPNLYWYRQAAGRGLQLLFYSVGIGQISSEVPQNLSASRPQDRQFILSSKKLLLSDSGFYLCAWSPYDLREQFFGPGTRLTVL.

CDR3 nucleotides: TGTGCCAGCAGCCACTCAGGGGCGGGCAGCAATCAGCCCCAGCATTTT. Protein sequence: CASSHSGAGSNQPQHF. The V call is TRBV7-9, the J call TRBJ1-5; possibly TRBD1 for D (6 bases). Looked up from germline, CDR1 is SEHNR and CDR2 is FQNEAQ (reference sequence). Between the trimmed V and J ends, which lost 5 bases and 1 base, there was a span of 15 bases. The CDR3 spans 16 residues.

DNA for the CDR3: TGTGCCAGCAGCTTTGGGAGCGGGGTTAATGAAAAACTGTTTTTT. Translated, it gives CASSFGSGVNEKLFF. The V and J genes are TRBV5-4 and TRBJ1-4; D is undetermined. CDR1 and CDR2 from the germline V gene are SGHNT and YYREEE (reference sequence). CDR3 length: 15 residues. V gave up 2 bases and J gave up 4 bases, with 12 bases separating them.

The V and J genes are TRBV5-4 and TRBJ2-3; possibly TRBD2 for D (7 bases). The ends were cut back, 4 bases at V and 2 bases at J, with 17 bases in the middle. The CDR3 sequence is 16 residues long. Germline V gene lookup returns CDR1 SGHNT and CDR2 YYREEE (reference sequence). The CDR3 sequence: CASSPSGGLSTDTQYF. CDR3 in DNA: TGTGCCAGCAGCCCTTCGGGGGGCCTCTCCACAGATACGCAGTATTTT.

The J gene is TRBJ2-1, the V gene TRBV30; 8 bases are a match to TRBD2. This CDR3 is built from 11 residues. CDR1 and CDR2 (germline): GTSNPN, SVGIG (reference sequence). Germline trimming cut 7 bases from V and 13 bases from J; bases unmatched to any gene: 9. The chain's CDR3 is CAYQSGTSQFF. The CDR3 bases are TGTGCCTACCAATCCGGGACTAGTCAGTTCTTC.

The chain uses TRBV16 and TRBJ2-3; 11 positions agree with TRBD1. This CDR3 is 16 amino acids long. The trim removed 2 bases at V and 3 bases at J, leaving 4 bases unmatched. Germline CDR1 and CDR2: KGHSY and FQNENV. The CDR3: CASSQPDRGRTDTQYF. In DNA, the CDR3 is TGTGCCAGCAGCCAACCGGACAGGGGGCGAACAGATACGCAGTATTTT.